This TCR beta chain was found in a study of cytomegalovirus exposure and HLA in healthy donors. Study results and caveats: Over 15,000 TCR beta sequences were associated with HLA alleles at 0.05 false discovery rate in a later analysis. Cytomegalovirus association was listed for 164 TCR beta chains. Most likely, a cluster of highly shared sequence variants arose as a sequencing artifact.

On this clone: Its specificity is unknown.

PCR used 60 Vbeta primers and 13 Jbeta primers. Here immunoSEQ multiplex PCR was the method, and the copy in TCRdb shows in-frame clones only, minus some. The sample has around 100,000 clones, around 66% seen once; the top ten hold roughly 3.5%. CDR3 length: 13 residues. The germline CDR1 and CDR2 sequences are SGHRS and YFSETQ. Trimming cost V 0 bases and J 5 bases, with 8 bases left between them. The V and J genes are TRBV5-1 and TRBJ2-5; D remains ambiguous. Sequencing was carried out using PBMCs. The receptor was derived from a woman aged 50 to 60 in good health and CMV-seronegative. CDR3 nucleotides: TGCGCCAGCAGCTTGGGGCAGATGGAGACCCAGTACTTC. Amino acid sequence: CASSLGQMETQYF.